The 27 T cell receptor beta chains reported below all come from one sample, sequenced in a study of CXCR3-negative and CXCR3-positive naive CD8 T cells. Overall study results and limits: Relative to CXCR3-negative naive cells, CXCR3-positive naive cells had more hydrophobic TRB CDR3s.

What these receptors recognize is not known. UMI-labeled TRB cDNA libraries were prepared by 5' RACE. Reprocessing the 5' RACE reads, TCRdb reports a single entry for every CDR3 protein and omits DNA. This table holds around 63,000 distinct CDR3 sequences. Material for sequencing was naive CXCR3+ CD8+ T cells from blood. Subset in this sample: CD45RO-CCR7+CD27+CD95- naive CD8+ T cells expressing CXCR3 (TNR3+). These receptors all come from a human donor in good health. Some clones in this sample may be carry-over from other donors' samples.

The genes are TRBV5-1 and TRBJ2-1; TCRdb's D call of TRBD2 is untestable without DNA. Germline V gives CDR1 SGHRS, CDR2 YFSETQ. This CDR3 spans 15 amino acids. This CDR3 reads CASSFSGGTYNEQFF.

The chain uses TRBV19 and TRBJ2-5; TCRdb calls TRBD1, which cannot be checked without DNA. Germline V lookup: CDR1 LNHDA, CDR2 SQIVND (reference sequence). The CDR3 sequence is 13 residues long. This CDR3 reads CASFWGQKETQYF.

CDR3 sequence reads: CASSLGWPKETQYF. V usage is TRBV7-2 and J usage is TRBJ2-5. Germline assignment: CDR1 SGHTA and CDR2 FQGNSA. This CDR3 has 14 residues.

The genes are TRBV29-1 and TRBJ2-7; TCRdb outputs TRBD1, but without DNA this stays unchecked. CDR1 is SQVTM, CDR2 ANQGSEA, per germline. The CDR3 sequence is 14 residues long. The CDR3 loop reads CSVKGQGSSYEQYF.

The CDR3 region is CASSWPPLGTSGRLNTGELFF. The V gene is TRBV12-3 or TRBV12-4, the J gene TRBJ2-2; TCRdb picks TRBD2, but there is no DNA to check that call. The CDR3 contains 21 residues.

The chain has TRBV29-1 and TRBJ2-7; the TCRdb D gene call, TRBD1, has no DNA to confirm it. CDR3 length: 14 amino acids. Germline assignment: CDR1 SQVTM and CDR2 ANQGSEA. The CDR3 protein is CSVEGGGQYYEQYF.

The chain combines TRBV6-2 or TRBV6-3 with TRBJ2-1; TCRdb outputs TRBD2, but without DNA this stays unchecked. The CDR3 covers 15 residues. CDR1 and CDR2 (germline): MNHEY, SVGEGT. Here the CDR3 reads CASVFRLAGGNEQFF.

The chain recombines TRBV6-4 with TRBJ2-1; TCRdb designates TRBD1, a call that cannot be tested without DNA. This CDR3 contains 16 residues. The germline V gene encodes CDR1 MRHNA and CDR2 SNTAGT. The chain's CDR3 is CASSDVLGDSDNEQFF.

The chain joins TRBV3-1 to TRBJ1-2; TCRdb designates TRBD1, a call that cannot be tested without DNA. This CDR3 has 15 residues. CDR1 is LGHDT and CDR2 is YNNKEL in the germline V gene (reference sequence). CDR3 sequence: CASSQPTPDSLGYTF.

The rearrangement uses TRBV20-1 and TRBJ1-1; the D call from TCRdb, TRBD1, cannot be confirmed without DNA. In germline, CDR1 is DFQATT, CDR2 SNEGSKA (reference sequence). CDR3 length: 14 amino acids. The CDR3 region is CSAEVGPSHTEAFF.

CDR3 amino acids: CASGDTGTSSPF. This rearrangement joins TRBV7-9 to TRBJ2-1; lacking DNA, the TRBD1 call made by TCRdb goes unchecked. Per germline, CDR1 SEHNR and CDR2 FQNEAQ (reference sequence). This CDR3 is built from 12 residues.

The chain joins TRBV29-1 to TRBJ2-7. The CDR3 loop spans 14 amino acids. Looked up from germline, CDR1 is SQVTM and CDR2 is ANQGSEA. CDR3 sequence reads: CSVQPIAELYEQYF.

J is TRBJ1-1 and V is TRBV7-9. This CDR3 has 13 amino acids. In germline, CDR1 is SEHNR, CDR2 FQNEAQ (reference sequence). The CDR3 spells CASSYGPGTEAFF.

V is TRBV7-9 and J is TRBJ2-3. Per germline, CDR1 SEHNR and CDR2 FQNEAQ (reference sequence). CDR3 size: 13 residues. The CDR3 protein is CASRETGVDTQYF.

CDR3 loop: CSGGGGFSYEQYF. This chain connects TRBV20-1 to TRBJ2-7; TCRdb returns TRBD2, unconfirmable since there is no DNA. This CDR3 is built from 13 residues. Germline CDR1 DFQATT, CDR2 SNEGSKA (reference sequence).

J is TRBJ2-7 and V is TRBV28. Germline CDR1 reads MDHEN; CDR2 reads SYDVKM. The CDR3 has 12 amino acids. CDR3 residues: CASSEGTYEQYF.

The chain links TRBV5-6 to TRBJ2-7. CDR3 length: 13 residues. Germline CDR1 and CDR2: SGHDT and YYEEEE. Here the CDR3 reads CASSLRDGYEQYF.

This chain's CDR3 is CGAGDTGELFF. This chain joins TRBV6-6 and TRBJ2-2; TCRdb names TRBD1, which stays unverified in the absence of DNA. This CDR3 is 11 amino acids long. Germline CDR1 and CDR2: MNHNY and SVGAGI (reference sequence).

The rearrangement uses TRBV28 and TRBJ2-2; TCRdb designates TRBD2, a call that cannot be tested without DNA. The germline CDR1 and CDR2 sequences are MDHEN and SYDVKM. The CDR3 loop spans 15 amino acids. This CDR3 is CASSLLATNTGELFF.

The CDR3: CASSPTTGRESGGLTDTQYF. The rearrangement uses TRBV12-3 or TRBV12-4 and TRBJ2-3; the D call from TCRdb, TRBD2, cannot be confirmed without DNA. This CDR3 is built from 20 residues.

This chain uses TRBV28 with TRBJ2-7; TCRdb indicates TRBD1, and absent DNA this call remains unverified. Germline V CDR1 and CDR2: MDHEN, SYDVKM. CDR3 size: 13 residues. The CDR3 region is CASRMTGGYEQYF. The variable domain in full, with the rest retrieved from reference TRBV28 and TRBJ2-7, is DVKVTQSSRYLVKRTGEKVFLECVQDMDHENMFWYRQDPGLGLRLIYFSYDVKMKEKGDIPEGYSVSREKKERFSLILESASTNQTSMYLCASRMTGGYEQYFGPGTRLTVT.

This chain joins TRBV7-6 and TRBJ2-1; TCRdb gives TRBD1 as the D gene, but with no DNA this cannot be confirmed. The CDR3 runs to 16 residues. In germline, CDR1 is SGHVS, CDR2 FNYEAQ. The CDR3 loop reads CASSLRNRGTLYEQFF.

The chain uses TRBV6-5 and TRBJ2-2; TCRdb's D call of TRBD1 is untestable without DNA. The length of the CDR3 is 13 residues. CDR1 and CDR2 from the germline V gene are MNHEY and SVGAGI. The CDR3 reads CASKTGVTGELFF.

The chain carries TRBV11-2 and TRBJ2-7; TCRdb's assignment of TRBD1 cannot be checked, as there is no DNA. Germline CDR1 reads SGHAT; CDR2 reads FQNNGV. This CDR3 comprises 15 residues. CDR3 region: CASSPVGGAVYEQYF.

The rearrangement links TRBV29-1 to TRBJ2-5. CDR3 length: 14 residues. Germline lookup yields CDR1 SQVTM and CDR2 ANQGSEA. The CDR3 loop reads CSVVGGNIQETQYF.

The rearrangement uses TRBV11-2 and TRBJ2-1; the D call from TCRdb, TRBD2, cannot be confirmed without DNA. The CDR3 extends over 19 amino acids. Germline CDR1 SGHAT, CDR2 FQNNGV. The chain's CDR3 is CASSNNSMRAGAHYNEQFF.

V usage is TRBV28 and J usage is TRBJ1-1. Germline V gives CDR1 MDHEN, CDR2 SYDVKM. The CDR3 spans 11 residues. The CDR3 sequence: CASSPNTEAFF.